Each of the 32 T cell receptor beta chains below was sequenced from the same sample in a study of blood T cell repertoires in COVID-19. Assay used: immunoSEQ multiplex PCR; TCRdb lists only in-frame clones, some missing. The sample shows 240,000 or so clones, around 83% of them seen only once. The source material was peripheral blood. The receptors come from an older woman with active or convalescent COVID-19.

J is TRBJ1-1 and V is TRBV19; unclear D gene. V lost 5 bases to trimming and J lost 4 bases, with 11 bases between them. This CDR3 contains 13 residues. CDR1 LNHDA and CDR2 SQIVND come from the germline V gene (reference sequence). In nucleotides, the CDR3 is TGTGCCAGTAGTGACGGGGTGGGCACTGAAGCTTTCTTT. Amino acids: CASSDGVGTEAFF.

The chain couples TRBV30 to TRBJ1-3, with TRBD1 matching 8 bases. V trimming: 8 bases; J trimming: 0 bases; junction bases outside the gene matches: 6. This CDR3 is built from 14 residues. Germline V gene data show CDR1 as GTSNPN and CDR2 as SVGIG (reference sequence). The chain's CDR3 is CALRGPGSGNTIYF. The DNA for the CDR3 is TGTGCCCTCAGGGGGCCTGGCTCTGGAAACACCATATATTTT.

The chain has TRBV5-1 and TRBJ1-1; the match to TRBD1 covers 7 bases. The J segment lost 4 bases and the V segment lost 4 bases, leaving 4 bases of the junction unmatched. This CDR3 has 13 amino acids. Germline CDR1 and CDR2: SGHRS and YFSETQ. CDR3 DNA sequence: TGCGCCAGCAGCCCAAACAGGGGCACTGAAGCTTTCTTT. It specifies CASSPNRGTEAFF.

At least ten counts were recorded for this clone. The chain carries TRBV5-4 and TRBJ2-7; 11 positions match TRBD1. CDR1 is SGHNT and CDR2 is YYREEE in the germline V gene (reference sequence). With V trimmed by 4 bases and J by 3 bases, 3 bases remained unmatched. CDR3 size: 14 residues. The chain's CDR3 is CASSPDRGLYEQYF. DNA of the CDR3: TGTGCCAGCAGCCCGGACAGGGGGCTCTACGAGCAGTACTTC.

Turning to this clone: A much larger clonotype is one base distant, so this may be a read error. The chain uses TRBV9 and TRBJ1-1; the D is unclear. V was cut by 1 base and J by 0 bases, with 4 bases left in between. The germline V gene encodes CDR1 SGDLS and CDR2 YYNGEE. The CDR3 totals 13 residues. The CDR3 nucleotides read TGTGCCAGCAGCGTACGGTTGAACACTGAAGCTTTCTTT. It specifies CASSVRLNTEAFF.

This clone has a handful of counts. The gene calls are TRBV19 and TRBJ2-2; 11 positions match TRBD2. Germline CDR1 and CDR2: LNHDA and SQIVND (reference sequence). The CDR3 totals 15 residues. V lost 5 bases and J lost 7; bases outside the gene matches: 6. CDR3 sequence reads: CASSLGLAEVGELFF. DNA of the CDR3: TGTGCCAGTAGTCTGGGACTAGCGGAAGTCGGGGAGCTGTTTTTT.

The gene calls are TRBV6-6 and TRBJ1-2, with a possible D match to TRBD1 (5 bases). The germline V gene has CDR1 MNHNY and CDR2 SVGAGI (reference sequence). The CDR3 contains 14 residues. Deletions cut 0 bases from V and 6 bases from J, with 11 bases between. The CDR3 sequence: CASSYSGGAHGYTF. CDR3 nucleotide sequence: TGTGCCAGCAGTTACTCGGGAGGGGCACATGGCTACACCTTC.

This clone has a handful of counts. The J gene is TRBJ1-4, the V gene TRBV10-3, with TRBD1 matching 8 bases. CDR1 is ENHRY and CDR2 is SYGVKD in the germline V gene. The CDR3 totals 14 residues. The J segment lost 8 bases and the V segment lost 4 bases, leaving 6 bases of the junction unmatched. The CDR3 is CAISGTGFREKLFF. The CDR3 DNA sequence: TGTGCCATCAGTGGGACAGGGTTTCGAGAAAAACTGTTTTTT.

The V gene is TRBV12-5, the J gene TRBJ2-3; 7 bases are a match to TRBD1. V shed 3 bases and J 3 bases; nucleotides not matched to a gene: 9. CDR3 length: 16 residues. Germline V CDR1 and CDR2: LGHNT, FRNRAP. CDR3 bases: TGTGCTAGTGGTTTAGGGCACTCAGGGGGTACAGATACGCAGTATTTT. Amino acid sequence: CASGLGHSGGTDTQYF.

Here the CDR3 reads CASSLRGARTQYF. Written as DNA, the CDR3 is TGTGCCAGCAGCTTACGGGGGGCCCGTACGCAGTATTTT. The chain is built from TRBV5-4 and TRBJ2-3, with a weak D call TRBD2 (7 bases). The germline gives CDR1 SGHNT, CDR2 YYREEE (reference sequence). Deletions cut 2 bases from V and 8 bases from J, with 12 bases between. CDR3 length: 13 amino acids.

This chain uses TRBV5-1 with TRBJ2-3; no reliable D call. The CDR3 contains 14 residues. V lost 0 bases, J lost 6 bases, and 11 bases lay in between. Germline V gene lookup returns CDR1 SGHRS and CDR2 YFSETQ. In nucleotides, the CDR3 is TGCGCCAGCAGCTTGGGGGTGGGCGTTGATACGCAGTATTTT. Protein product: CASSLGVGVDTQYF. The whole variable domain, filled in from reference TRBV5-1 and TRBJ2-3, reads KAGVTQTPRYLIKTRGQQVTLSCSPISGHRSVSWYQQTPGQGLQFLFEYFSETQRNKGNFPGRFSGRQFSNSRSEMNVSTLELGDSALYLCASSLGVGVDTQYFGPGTRLTVL.

A note on this clone: In the same sample, other DNA sequences code for this CDR3. This chain joins TRBV5-1 and TRBJ2-5; 11 positions match TRBD2. The V gene's germline CDR1 is SGHRS and CDR2 YFSETQ. CDR3 length: 15 amino acids. V gave up 1 base and J gave up 2 bases; unmatched junction bases: 1. The CDR3 region is CASSLTSGGQETQYF. CDR3 sequence (DNA): TGCGCCAGCAGCTTGACTAGCGGGGGACAAGAGACCCAGTACTTC.

The chain couples TRBV7-2 to TRBJ1-2, with 9 bases lining up with TRBD1. J lost 8 bases, V lost 5 bases, and 9 bases had no gene match. The germline V gene has CDR1 SGHTA and CDR2 FQGNSA. The CDR3 covers 14 residues. As DNA, the CDR3 is TGTGCCAGCAGCCAGACAGGGGGGACGGAGGGCTACACCTTC. Its translation: CASSQTGGTEGYTF.

The chain links TRBV7-9 to TRBJ1-2, with D possibly TRBD1 on 5 matching bases. Germline lookup yields CDR1 SEHNR and CDR2 FQNEAQ (reference sequence). The germline V and J ends were trimmed by 5 bases and 3 bases, with 22 bases remaining between them. The CDR3 covers 17 residues. CDR3 DNA sequence: TGTGCCAGCAGCGTACTAGGCCGTTGGGGCGGGGACTATGGCTACACCTTC. Its protein product is CASSVLGRWGGDYGYTF.

DNA for the CDR3: TGTGCCAGCAGCCGCGGGACAGGGAACACCGGGGAGCTGTTTTTT. Translation gives CASSRGTGNTGELFF. The chain recombines TRBV3-1 (or the pseudogene TRBV3-2) with TRBJ2-2, with 8 bases lining up with TRBD1. After removal of 4 bases from V and 1 base from J, the junction contained 2 bases not matched to a gene. The CDR3 sequence is 15 residues long. The germline V gene has CDR1 LGHDT and CDR2 YNNKEL (reference sequence).

The chain recombines TRBV9 with TRBJ2-5, with D hard to call. The CDR3 runs to 15 residues. With 0 bases removed from V and 1 base from J, the gap between germline ends came to 10 bases. CDR1 and CDR2 (germline): SGDLS, YYNGEE. CDR3 region: CASSVAYGPQETQYF. The CDR3 DNA reads TGTGCCAGCAGCGTAGCTTATGGGCCCCAAGAGACCCAGTACTTC.

This clone was seen once. The chain combines TRBV3-1 (or the pseudogene TRBV3-2) with TRBJ2-7, with TRBD2 matching over 10 bases. The trim removed 0 bases at V and 0 bases at J, leaving 11 bases unmatched. CDR1 is LGHDT, CDR2 YNNKEL, per germline (reference sequence). The CDR3 extends over 19 amino acids. The CDR3, as DNA: TGTGCCAGCAGCCAAGAGGGGGTAGCGGGGGGCCTAAGCTCCTACGAGCAGTACTTC. Residues: CASSQEGVAGGLSSYEQYF.

The rearrangement links TRBV6-5 to TRBJ1-5; TRBD1 aligns across 8 bases. In germline, CDR1 is MNHEY, CDR2 SVGAGI. V dropped 4 bases and J dropped 3; count of bases not matched to a gene: 2. This CDR3 comprises 14 residues. The CDR3 DNA follows: TGTGCCAGCAGTTTACAGGGGGTCAATCAGCCCCAGCATTTT. It encodes CASSLQGVNQPQHF.

This chain connects TRBV5-4 to TRBJ2-2, with D perhaps TRBD2 (7 bases). Germline values: CDR1 SGHNT, CDR2 YYREEE (reference sequence). V lost 1 base, J lost 6 bases, and 10 bases lay in between. The CDR3 is 14 residues long. DNA for the CDR3: TGTGCCAGCAGCTTGAGGGGGGGGGCCGGGGAGCTGTTTTTT. Protein: CASSLRGGAGELFF.

This clone has only one observation. V usage is TRBV28 and J usage is TRBJ1-2; the D is unclear. Germline V CDR1 and CDR2: MDHEN, SYDVKM. Trimming pared 7 bases from V and 4 bases from J, leaving 13 bases between. This CDR3 contains 13 residues. In DNA form, the CDR3 reads TGTGCCAGCACCAACATGATCTTCTATGGCTACACCTTC. It encodes CASTNMIFYGYTF.

This chain links TRBV19 with TRBJ2-7; D is unclear. The CDR3 is made up of 15 amino acids. V was cut by 1 base and J by 0 bases, with 10 bases left in between. From germline, CDR1 is LNHDA and CDR2 SQIVND (reference sequence). CDR3 protein: CASSIGPEDSYEQYF. The CDR3 nucleotides read TGTGCCAGTAGTATAGGACCTGAGGACTCCTACGAGCAGTACTTC.

In its sample, this clone was seen a few times. The gene calls are TRBV2 and TRBJ1-2; D may be TRBD1 (6 bases). The CDR3 is 15 residues long. The V end was cut by 8 bases, the J end by 2 bases, with 18 bases between. Per germline, CDR1 SNHLY and CDR2 FYNNEI. CDR3 nucleotides: TGTGCCAGCGGGGGGGGCTACAGATTCAACTATGGCTACACCTTC. This translates into CASGGGYRFNYGYTF.

This clone was found once. The gene calls are TRBV2 and TRBJ1-6, with D possibly matching TRBD1 (6 bases). This CDR3 is 12 amino acids long. Germline loops: CDR1 SNHLY, CDR2 FYNNEI. The V end was cut by 5 bases, the J end by 10 bases, with 9 bases between. This chain's CDR3 is CASSLQGSPLHF. The CDR3 DNA sequence: TGTGCCAGCAGTTTGCAGGGGTCACCCCTCCACTTT. The full variable domain, in which reference TRBV2 and TRBJ1-6 provide the parts outside the CDR3, is EPEVTQTPSHQVTQMGQEVILRCVPISNHLYFYWYRQILGQKVEFLVSFYNNEISEKSEIFDDQFSVERPDGSNFTLKIRSTKLEDSAMYFCASSLQGSPLHFGNGTRLTVT.

The chain joins TRBV7-6 to TRBJ2-5; 13 bases align to TRBD2. Per the germline V gene, CDR1 is SGHVS and CDR2 is FNYEAQ. Germline trimming cut 2 bases from V and 5 bases from J; bases unmatched to any gene: 11. This CDR3 is 18 amino acids long. CDR3 sequence reads: CASSLNVQGLAGRETQYF. CDR3 sequence (DNA): TGTGCCAGCAGCTTAAACGTCCAGGGACTAGCGGGGAGGGAGACCCAGTACTTC.

V is TRBV6-1 and J is TRBJ2-5; the match to TRBD1 covers 10 bases. The germline gives CDR1 MNHNS, CDR2 SASEGT. V dropped 1 base and J dropped 4; count of bases not matched to a gene: 6. This CDR3 is built from 16 residues. The CDR3 region is CASSEGWTGGLETQYF. For the CDR3, the DNA is TGTGCCAGCAGTGAAGGATGGACAGGGGGTCTAGAGACCCAGTACTTC.

The CDR3 sequence is CASSPRLEPNSPLHF. CDR3 nucleotides: TGCGCCAGCAGTCCTCGACTGGAACCTAATTCACCCCTCCACTTT. The rearrangement joins TRBV5-1 to TRBJ1-6; D gene ambiguous. The CDR3 totals 15 residues. V was shortened by 5 bases and J by 6 bases, with 15 bases between the two germline ends. Germline loops: CDR1 SGHRS, CDR2 YFSETQ.

V usage is TRBV7-2 and J usage is TRBJ2-3; TRBD2 might be the D (7 bases). The germline gives CDR1 SGHTA, CDR2 FQGNSA. There are 15 residues in the CDR3. V lost 7 bases and J 1 base, leaving 15 bases between the germline ends. The CDR3 region is CASMKGGGGTDTQYF. The CDR3 DNA reads TGTGCCAGCATGAAAGGGGGGGGCGGCACAGATACGCAGTATTTT.

The chain uses TRBV6-5 and TRBJ2-7; possibly TRBD1 for D (7 bases). CDR3 size: 14 residues. Trimming took off 5 bases at V and 2 bases at J, with 13 bases between the two ends. Germline values: CDR1 MNHEY, CDR2 SVGAGI. The chain's CDR3 is CASSPQGGPYEQYF. In DNA form, the CDR3 reads TGTGCCAGCAGTCCTCAGGGGGGCCCCTACGAGCAGTACTTC.

The chain employs TRBV11-2 and TRBJ2-6; 10 positions match TRBD1. V lost 6 bases, J lost 3 bases, and 11 bases stayed unmatched. Per the germline V gene, CDR1 is SGHAT and CDR2 is FQNNGV. The length of the CDR3 is 18 residues. CDR3 in amino acids: CASRITGTGVFGANVLTF. In nucleotides, the CDR3 is TGTGCCAGCAGGATAACCGGGACAGGGGTCTTTGGGGCCAACGTCCTGACTTTC.

The rearrangement joins TRBV29-1 to TRBJ2-1; TRBD1 matches 9 bases. The junction had 6 bases not matched to a gene; V was cut back by 3 bases and J by 6 bases. The CDR3 contains 14 residues. From germline, CDR1 is SQVTM and CDR2 ANQGSEA. This chain's CDR3 is CSVDRDRETNEQFF. CDR3 nucleotides: TGCAGCGTTGACAGGGACAGGGAGACCAATGAGCAGTTCTTC.

The CDR3 region has the DNA TGCGCCAGCAGCCAAGAAGGATGGCCCCTGACTAGCGGGGGGAGCACAGATACGCAGTATTTT. This sequence encodes CASSQEGWPLTSGGSTDTQYF. The chain has TRBV4-1 and TRBJ2-3, with 13 bases lining up with TRBD2. CDR1 and CDR2 (germline): MGHRA, YSYEKL. After removal of 0 bases from V and 0 bases from J, the junction contained 12 bases not matched to a gene. This CDR3 has 21 amino acids.

V usage is TRBV6-5 and J usage is TRBJ1-5, with 7 bases fitting TRBD1. The trim removed 5 bases at V and 5 bases at J, leaving 9 bases unmatched. The CDR3 has 15 amino acids. Germline loops: CDR1 MNHEY, CDR2 SVGAGI. CDR3 bases: TGTGCCAGCAGTCTTACGTGGGACAGTTATCAGCCCCAGCATTTT. Its translation is CASSLTWDSYQPQHF.